The clone carrying this T cell receptor (beta chain) was detected many times. Antigen unknown. This entry is derived from a study of T cells in Graves' hyperthyroidism and ophthalmopathy. Overall study context: Peripheral blood draws took place at initial diagnosis, ahead of any treatment. Study results and limitations: Most expanded thyroid clonotypes above 0.001 recurred in blood.

Enrolled ophthalmopathy patients presented with a Clinical Activity Score of at least 3, a NOSPECS grade of at least 4, and disease duration under 3 months. What was amplified from RNA transcripts were TCR beta CDR3 regions. The study used the HTBI primer set for a first-round RT-PCR of the TCR CDR3. TCRdb re-called the multiplex PCR reads through MiXCR, storing one row per CDR3 protein. The profile covers hundreds of thousands of distinct CDR3 sequences, with 11% to 15% appearing a single time and around 27% taken by the ten largest. The CDR3 runs 15 residues. With 4 bases clipped from V and 7 bases from J, the junction kept 6 bases outside the gene matches. Germline V gene data show CDR1 as SNHLY and CDR2 as FYNNEI.

Specimen: blood. This TCR was recovered from a man in his fifties or sixties with Graves' ophthalmopathy. The chain couples TRBV2 to TRBJ2-1; TRBD2 agrees at 11 bases. As DNA, the CDR3 is TGTGCCAGCAGTGTAGCGGGAGGGCCAGGTAATGAGCAGTTCTTC. It specifies CASSVAGGPGNEQFF.